Following are 27 T cell receptor beta chains from one sample sequenced in a study of cytomegalovirus exposure and HLA in healthy donors. Both 60 Vbeta primers and 13 Jbeta primers went into the PCR. Sequencing was performed with immunoSEQ multiplex PCR; in TCRdb, only in-frame clones are kept and a portion is missing. The data show under 150,000 clones, 8.9% seen once. The sequenced sample was PBMCs. All receptors derive from a woman aged 40-49 years in good health and CMV-seropositive.

The table lists this clone with a few counts. V and J are TRBV5-4 and TRBJ2-5, with 9 bases matching TRBD1. Germline V gene sequence: CDR1 SGHNT, CDR2 YYREEE (reference sequence). This CDR3 contains 15 residues. V shed 4 bases and J 4 bases; nucleotides not matched to a gene: 8. Written as DNA, the CDR3 is TGTGCCAGCAGCCCAACAGGGGGCTATAGAGAGACCCAGTACTTC. Amino acid sequence: CASSPTGGYRETQYF.

V and J are TRBV29-1 and TRBJ1-1, with D possibly being TRBD1 (5 bases). CDR1 SQVTM and CDR2 ANQGSEA come from the germline V gene. Trimming stripped 4 bases from V and 3 bases from J, with 9 bases between. CDR3 size: 12 residues. The CDR3 protein is CSVVGRDTEAFF. The CDR3 coding sequence is TGCAGCGTTGTGGGGCGCGACACTGAAGCTTTCTTT.

The chain employs TRBV18 and TRBJ1-1; the D is unclear. Germline CDR1 reads KGHSH; CDR2 reads LQKENI. CDR3 size: 15 residues. Trimming left V 4 bases short and J 0 bases short, with 12 bases between. The CDR3 DNA reads as TGTGCCAGCTCACGCGAAAGCGGAATGAACACTGAAGCTTTCTTT. This translates into CASSRESGMNTEAFF.

The chain carries TRBV5-6 and TRBJ1-3; tentative D call: TRBD1 (5 bases). Germline loops: CDR1 SGHDT, CDR2 YYEEEE. V was clipped by 1 base and J by 0 bases, with 11 bases between them. The CDR3 loop spans 16 amino acids. The CDR3 reads CASSLTGPNSGNTIYF. DNA for the CDR3: TGTGCCAGCAGCTTGACAGGTCCCAACTCTGGAAACACCATATATTTT.

This clone was picked up a small number of times. The CDR3 region is CASSLVSGGASEAFF. The CDR3 DNA is TGCGCCAGCAGCTTGGTATCAGGGGGCGCTTCTGAAGCTTTCTTT. V and J are TRBV5-1 and TRBJ1-1, with 8 bases matching TRBD1. The CDR3 is made up of 15 amino acids. Germline lookup yields CDR1 SGHRS and CDR2 YFSETQ. V was clipped by 0 bases and J by 6 bases; unmatched bases: 7.

This chain connects TRBV5-1 to TRBJ1-2; 7 bases are a match to TRBD1. This CDR3 region has 14 residues. Trimming cost V 4 bases and J 6 bases; bases outside gene matches: 9. CDR1 is SGHRS, CDR2 YFSETQ, per germline. The CDR3 spells CASSPITGEDGYTF. The CDR3 DNA reads TGCGCCAGCAGCCCGATAACAGGGGAGGATGGCTACACCTTC. Drawing the rest from reference TRBV5-1 and TRBJ1-2, the complete variable domain is KAGVTQTPRYLIKTRGQQVTLSCSPISGHRSVSWYQQTPGQGLQFLFEYFSETQRNKGNFPGRFSGRQFSNSRSEMNVSTLELGDSALYLCASSPITGEDGYTFGSGTRLTVV.

This clone was counted a few times. This sequence joins TRBV5-1 and TRBJ1-1; D perhaps matches TRBD1 (6 bases). This CDR3 has 18 amino acids. Between the trimmed V and J ends, which lost 4 bases and 0 bases, there was a span of 22 bases. In germline, CDR1 is SGHRS, CDR2 YFSETQ. In nucleotides, the CDR3 is TGCGCCAGCAGCCTGTCGCGTTACCAGGGGTCTTTGAACACTGAAGCTTTCTTT. As protein: CASSLSRYQGSLNTEAFF.

The sample holds a few counts of this clone. The rearrangement joins TRBV5-4 to TRBJ1-2; D is undetermined. Germline assignment: CDR1 SGHNT and CDR2 YYREEE (reference sequence). Trimming stripped 2 bases from V and 7 bases from J, with 12 bases between. There are 13 residues in the CDR3. The chain's CDR3 is CASSFRADSGYTF. For the CDR3, the DNA is TGTGCCAGCAGCTTTAGGGCGGACTCTGGCTACACCTTC.

The chain recombines TRBV6-1 with TRBJ1-1; D not certain. The length of the CDR3 is 13 residues. Germline V CDR1 and CDR2: MNHNS, SASEGT. V lost 3 bases, J lost 4 bases, and 9 bases lay in between. The CDR3 nucleotides are TGTGCCAGCAGTGAGGTACGGTTCACTGAAGCTTTCTTT. It translates to CASSEVRFTEAFF.

This clone was counted only a few times. Other DNA sequences within the sample encode an identical CDR3. V gene TRBV5-1 combines with J gene TRBJ1-1, with D possibly being TRBD1 (6 bases). The CDR3 spans 14 residues. Germline assignment: CDR1 SGHRS and CDR2 YFSETQ. V was trimmed by 3 bases and J by 0 bases, leaving 9 bases between them. The CDR3 loop is CASSSGQLNTEAFF. CDR3 in DNA: TGCGCCAGCAGCTCAGGACAGCTGAACACTGAAGCTTTCTTT.

The sample holds a few counts of this clone. V gene TRBV7-7 combines with J gene TRBJ1-1, with D possibly being TRBD1 (5 bases). This CDR3 comprises 14 residues. CDR1 and CDR2 from the germline V gene are SSHAT and FNYEAQ (reference sequence). Between the trimmed V and J ends, which lost 2 bases and 1 base, there was a span of 8 bases. The CDR3 is CASSLKRGNTEAFF. As DNA, the CDR3 is TGTGCCAGCAGCTTAAAAAGGGGGAACACTGAAGCTTTCTTT.

The V call is TRBV13, the J call TRBJ2-2, with 7 bases lining up with TRBD1. Germline V gene lookup returns CDR1 PRHDT and CDR2 FYEKMQ (reference sequence). The CDR3 is 15 amino acids. Trimming at V came to 7 bases and at J to 5 bases, leaving 10 bases not matched to a gene. The chain's CDR3 is CASKGARGYTGELFF. In nucleotides, the CDR3 is TGTGCCAGCAAGGGGGCCCGTGGGTATACCGGGGAGCTGTTTTTT. Full variable domain (remainder filled in from reference TRBV13 and TRBJ2-2): AAGVIQSPRHLIKEKRETATLKCYPIPRHDTVYWYQQGPGQDPQFLISFYEKMQSDKGSIPDRFSAQQFSDYHSELNMSSLELGDSALYFCASKGARGYTGELFFGEGSRLTVL.

This chain links TRBV5-1 with TRBJ1-2, with D unresolved. The CDR3 is made up of 17 amino acids. The V gene lost 0 bases and the J gene lost 2 bases, with 17 bases spanning the gap. CDR1 and CDR2 from the germline V gene are SGHRS and YFSETQ. CDR3 nucleotides: TGCGCCAGCAGCTTGGATTTAAGTGGCACCCAGAACTATGGCTACACCTTC. It specifies CASSLDLSGTQNYGYTF.

Only a few counts were recorded for this clone. The chain has TRBV4-1 and TRBJ2-5; maybe TRBD1 (5 bases). Gene TRBJ2-7 matches the end of the DNA better, so the J call may be wrong. The germline V gene encodes CDR1 MGHRA and CDR2 YSYEKL. The CDR3 has 15 amino acids. The chain's CDR3 is CASSQGAGITYEQYF. CDR3 nucleotide sequence: TGCGCCAGCAGCCAAGGGGCAGGGATTACCTACGAGCAGTACTTC.

The chain links TRBV18 to TRBJ1-1; D gene uncertain. Germline V gene sequence: CDR1 KGHSH, CDR2 LQKENI. The V end was cut by 2 bases, the J end by 1 base, with 8 bases between. The CDR3 has 14 residues. CDR3 in DNA: TGTGCCAGCTCACCATTCAGGTCGAACACTGAAGCTTTCTTT. Its translation: CASSPFRSNTEAFF.

The sample holds a few counts of this clone. The chain links TRBV7-9 to TRBJ1-2, with D possibly matching TRBD1 (6 bases). The V gene's germline CDR1 is SEHNR and CDR2 FQNEAQ (reference sequence). The CDR3 consists of 16 residues. V lost 5 bases to trimming and J lost 3 bases, with 19 bases between them. In nucleotides, the CDR3 is TGTGCCAGCAGCCGAATCCCACTACAGGGAGACTATGGCTACACCTTC. Translation: CASSRIPLQGDYGYTF.

This clone was observed a handful of times. The rearrangement links TRBV5-4 to TRBJ1-2; TRBD1 aligns across 7 bases. This CDR3 region has 13 residues. CDR1 is SGHNT, CDR2 YYREEE, per germline (reference sequence). The V segment lost 3 bases and the J segment 5 bases; nucleotides outside the gene matches: 4. The CDR3 loop reads CASSSQTGYGYTF. For the CDR3, the DNA is TGTGCCAGCAGCTCCCAGACAGGGTATGGCTACACCTTC.

The chain is built from TRBV19 and TRBJ1-1; TRBD1 might be the D (6 bases). Germline CDR1 is LNHDA and CDR2 is SQIVND (reference sequence). The CDR3 runs 15 residues. Trimming cost V 3 bases and J 1 base, with 12 bases left between them. The CDR3 is CASSIQGMGNTEAFF. The CDR3 coding sequence is TGTGCCAGTAGTATCCAGGGGATGGGGAACACTGAAGCTTTCTTT.

This clone was seen a few times. The chain combines TRBV4-1 with TRBJ2-7; 7 bases agree with TRBD1. V shed 3 bases and J 3 bases; nucleotides not matched to a gene: 8. The germline gives CDR1 MGHRA, CDR2 YSYEKL. The CDR3 covers 15 residues. The CDR3 reads CASSQNDRVNYEQYF. CDR3 sequence (DNA): TGCGCCAGCAGCCAGAACGACAGGGTTAACTACGAGCAGTACTTC.

This clone occurred a few times. The V call is TRBV5-1, the J call TRBJ1-1; 11 nucleotides match TRBD1. V was pared by 4 bases and J by 4 bases, with 9 bases of the junction left unmatched. Germline CDR1 reads SGHRS; CDR2 reads YFSETQ. This CDR3 contains 16 residues. The CDR3, as DNA: TGCGCCAGCAGCCCGGGGACAGGGGGGAGCAGCACTGAAGCTTTCTTT. This gives the protein CASSPGTGGSSTEAFF.

In this sample, this clone turned up a few times. The chain couples TRBV29-1 to TRBJ2-3; weak D call: TRBD1 (5 bases). Germline CDR1 SQVTM, CDR2 ANQGSEA. Trimming took off 0 bases at V and 3 bases at J, with 16 bases between the two ends. The length of the CDR3 is 16 residues. CDR3 DNA: TGCAGCGTTGAAGATCCCGGGTGGGGCCGGACAGATACGCAGTATTTT. It specifies CSVEDPGWGRTDTQYF.

This sequence joins TRBV4-3 and TRBJ1-1; a possible D gene is TRBD1 (6 bases). CDR1 is LGHNA and CDR2 is YSLEER in the germline V gene. Trimming took 3 bases from V and 4 from J, leaving 12 bases between them. This CDR3 comprises 14 residues. CDR3 sequence (DNA): TGCGCCAGCAGCCAGAACTACAGGGCCACTGAAGCTTTCTTT. Its protein is CASSQNYRATEAFF.

V usage is TRBV19 and J usage is TRBJ1-5, with unresolved D. Germline CDR1 reads LNHDA; CDR2 reads SQIVND (reference sequence). The germline V and J ends were trimmed by 1 base and 2 bases, with 15 bases remaining between them. The CDR3 is made up of 17 amino acids. The CDR3 reads CASSIAVTKFGNQPQHF. The CDR3, as DNA: TGTGCCAGTAGTATAGCCGTGACAAAGTTCGGCAATCAGCCCCAGCATTTT.

This clone has at least ten counts. This rearrangement joins TRBV14 to TRBJ1-2, with 7 bases fitting TRBD1. Trimming removed 0 bases from V and 11 bases from J; junction bases left unmatched: 21. This CDR3 is 18 amino acids long. Germline V gene lookup returns CDR1 SGHDN and CDR2 FVKESK. CDR3 in amino acids: CASSQDWEGGFGIEWYTF. The CDR3, as DNA: TGTGCCAGCAGCCAAGATTGGGAAGGGGGCTTCGGTATCGAGTGGTACACCTTC.

This clone has more than one count but fewer than ten. The V gene is TRBV5-1, the J gene TRBJ1-1, with D possibly matching TRBD1 (5 bases). The CDR3 extends over 14 amino acids. The V gene's germline CDR1 is SGHRS and CDR2 YFSETQ. Trimming left V 5 bases short and J 5 bases short, with 16 bases between. Here the CDR3 DNA reads TGCGCCAGCAGGACAAGGGGAGGTGGAACTGAAGCTTTCTTT. Amino acid sequence: CASRTRGGGTEAFF.

V gene TRBV5-8 combines with J gene TRBJ2-5; D gene unclear. The germline gives CDR1 SGHTS, CDR2 YDEGEE. The V end was cut by 0 bases, the J end by 1 base, with 10 bases between. The CDR3 is 15 amino acids. The CDR3 region has the DNA TGTGCCAGCAGCTTGGTGCTGAAAGCCCAAGAGACCCAGTACTTC. Its protein product is CASSLVLKAQETQYF.

This chain links TRBV4-2 with TRBJ1-1; 8 nucleotides line up with TRBD1. The germline V gene has CDR1 LGHNA and CDR2 YNFKEQ. The CDR3 sequence is 16 residues long. With V trimmed by 0 bases and J by 3 bases, 6 bases remained unmatched. CDR3 sequence (DNA): TGTGCCAGCAGCCAAGATCAGGGGGCTTCGGACACTGAAGCTTTCTTT. Its protein product is CASSQDQGASDTEAFF.